Listed here is a single TCR beta chain. Its antigen is currently unknown. The germline V gene encodes CDR1 MNHNS and CDR2 SASEGT. V dropped 7 bases and J dropped 6; count of bases not matched to a gene: 19. The CDR3 runs to 18 residues. This sample was included in a study of identical twins. Points from the study as a whole: Memory repertoires showed no such pattern, whereas abundant cord blood beta clonotypes carried fewer insertions. Partly confounded zero-insertion analyses could result from invariant MAIT and iNKT cells. Researchers reported weaker excess twin sharing in beta out-of-frame sequences.

Through template switching, a universal primer site was introduced, and the cDNA contained unique molecular identifiers. TCRdb processed the 5' RACE reads anew with MiXCR; each CDR3 protein has one entry. The data show roughly 290,000 distinct CDR3 sequences, more than 8% seen once. The sample also formed part of further work on yellow fever vaccine responses in identical twins.

Sequenced: CD8+ T cells sorted from blood. This clonotype was sampled from a woman aged 18-30 years in good health. This chain uses TRBV6-1 with TRBJ2-2, with TRBD1 matching 8 bases. The CDR3 sequence: CASNTAPWTGSFSGELFF. Here the CDR3 DNA reads TGTGCCAGCAACACTGCCCCCTGGACAGGGTCTTTCTCCGGGGAGCTGTTTTTT.